These 16 T cell receptor beta chains were all obtained from the same sample, sequenced in a study of control samples from healthy donors and cancer patients. Clones were read by immunoSEQ multiplex PCR, and TCRdb kept only the in-frame ones, dropping some. The data show about 92,000 clones, 82% seen once. Sequenced material: blood. These receptors were taken from a woman in her fifties or sixties in good health.

This clone was detected a few times. The V and J genes are TRBV28 and TRBJ1-5; 7 bases are a match to TRBD1. Germline CDR1 reads MDHEN; CDR2 reads SYDVKM. V lost 7 bases to trimming and J lost 1 base; unmatched junction nucleotides: 10. CDR3 size: 16 residues. In DNA form, the CDR3 reads TGTGCCAGCAAGTCCCTAGAGACAGGGAGCAATCAGCCCCAGCATTTT. This codes for CASKSLETGSNQPQHF.

In nucleotides, the CDR3 is TGTGCCAGCAGTTTTCTCGGAGATACGCAGTATTTT. It translates to CASSFLGDTQYF. The V gene is TRBV27, the J gene TRBJ2-3; D is unresolved. With 3 bases removed from V and 5 bases from J, the gap between germline ends came to 6 bases. Germline V gives CDR1 MNHEY, CDR2 SMNVEV (reference sequence). The CDR3 extends over 12 amino acids.

This chain uses TRBV19 with TRBJ1-2, with a weak D call TRBD1 (6 bases). Germline V gives CDR1 LNHDA, CDR2 SQIVND (reference sequence). The germline V and J ends were trimmed by 3 bases and 4 bases, with 15 bases remaining between them. This CDR3 region has 15 residues. The CDR3 DNA is TGTGCCAGTAGTATTGCCCAAGGGGGGTCCTATGGCTACACCTTC. It yields the protein CASSIAQGGSYGYTF.

The chain couples TRBV19 to TRBJ1-2; a weak D match, TRBD1 (6 bases). Germline CDR1 LNHDA, CDR2 SQIVND (reference sequence). The V end lost 4 bases, the J end lost 1 base, and 13 bases lay between the germline ends. The CDR3 totals 15 residues. The CDR3 nucleotides are TGTGCCAGTAGTAAAGGACAGACACTTAACTATGGCTACACCTTC. It encodes CASSKGQTLNYGYTF.

The chain has TRBV4-3 and TRBJ1-1; 7 positions match TRBD1. V lost 3 bases to trimming and J lost 12 bases; unmatched junction nucleotides: 10. This CDR3 is 13 amino acids long. Per germline, CDR1 LGHNA and CDR2 YSLEER. The CDR3 nucleotides read TGCGCCAGCAGCCAGCAACAGGGGCAGAGGTCTTTCTTT. Its translation: CASSQQQGQRSFF.

For this clone: Its ends do not fully match the called genes, so a read error is possible. The chain is built from TRBV3-1 (or the pseudogene TRBV3-2) and TRBJ2-2; 9 bases agree with TRBD2. This CDR3 is built from 16 residues. CDR1 LGHDT and CDR2 YNNKEL come from the germline V gene (reference sequence). For the CDR3, the DNA is TGTGCCAGCAGCCAGTTGGCTAGCGGGAACCCCGGGGAGCTGTTTTTT. Amino acids: CASSQLASGNPGELFF.

This clone is a singleton in its sample. It is unclear where the CDR3 begins or ends on the DNA, so no DNA is shown, and the CDR3 is as TCRdb lists it. V gene TRBV23-1 combines with J gene TRBJ2-7; the table assigns TRBD2, which was not confirmed against the DNA. TRBV23-1 is an open reading frame, and its role is uncertain. The CDR3 has 15 amino acids, counting both end residues. The CDR3 is CASSSSLEGSCEQYF.

The chain has TRBV5-1 and TRBJ2-5, with D perhaps matching TRBD2 (5 bases). Germline CDR1 and CDR2: SGHRS and YFSETQ. V was cut by 0 bases and J by 2 bases, with 5 bases left in between. The CDR3 loop spans 13 amino acids. In nucleotides, the CDR3 is TGCGCCAGCAGCTTGGAGCGGCAAGAGACCCAGTACTTC. Amino acids: CASSLERQETQYF.

This chain joins TRBV18 and TRBJ1-4; D not certain. Per germline, CDR1 KGHSH and CDR2 LQKENI. Trimming took off 3 bases at V and 3 bases at J, with 5 bases between the two ends. The CDR3 is 13 amino acids. CDR3 amino acids: CASSPAANEKLFF. DNA of the CDR3: TGTGCCAGCTCACCCGCGGCTAATGAAAAACTGTTTTTT.

J is TRBJ2-3 and V is TRBV5-4; the D is unclear. This CDR3 comprises 15 residues. Trimming removed 4 bases from V and 3 bases from J, with 15 bases in between. From germline, CDR1 is SGHNT and CDR2 YYREEE (reference sequence). CDR3 in amino acids: CASSPPGALTDTQYF. The CDR3, as DNA: TGTGCCAGCAGCCCCCCCGGAGCCCTAACAGATACGCAGTATTTT.

Only a few counts were recorded for this clone. CDR3 protein: CASSRTVNTEAFF. The CDR3 region has the DNA TGTGCCAGCAGCCGGACGGTGAACACTGAAGCTTTCTTT. The chain uses TRBV13 and TRBJ1-1, with unresolved D. V lost 5 bases and J 0 bases, leaving 7 bases between the germline ends. Germline lookup yields CDR1 PRHDT and CDR2 FYEKMQ (reference sequence). The CDR3 totals 13 residues. Based on the CDR3 plus reference TRBV13 and TRBJ1-1, the full variable domain is AAGVIQSPRHLIKEKRETATLKCYPIPRHDTVYWYQQGPGQDPQFLISFYEKMQSDKGSIPDRFSAQQFSDYHSELNMSSLELGDSALYFCASSRTVNTEAFFGQGTRLTVV.

This CDR3 is CASSLYSGVVYNEQFF. CDR3 bases: TGTGCCAGCAGCTTGTATTCGGGGGTGGTCTACAATGAGCAGTTCTTC. The chain recombines TRBV5-6 with TRBJ2-1; D perhaps matches TRBD2 (6 bases). V was trimmed by 1 base and J by 3 bases, leaving 14 bases between them. CDR1 and CDR2 (germline): SGHDT, YYEEEE. The CDR3 is 16 residues long.

This chain uses TRBV28 with TRBJ1-1; 7 bases fit TRBD1. Germline lookup yields CDR1 MDHEN and CDR2 SYDVKM. The CDR3 spans 13 residues. Germline trimming cut 6 bases from V and 11 bases from J; bases unmatched to any gene: 12. CDR3 bases: TGTGCCAGCAGATCCGGGACAGCGTCTATGGCTTTCTTT. Encoded protein: CASRSGTASMAFF.

This clone was counted many times. This sequence joins TRBV5-1 and TRBJ1-1, with D hard to call. V lost 0 bases and J 6 bases, leaving 9 bases between the germline ends. Germline assignment: CDR1 SGHRS and CDR2 YFSETQ. The CDR3 sequence is 13 residues long. The CDR3 nucleotides are TGCGCCAGCAGCTTGGACCAAATATCTGAAGCTTTCTTT. Its translation: CASSLDQISEAFF.

The genes are TRBV21-1 and TRBJ1-5; the table names TRBD1, a call not compared with the DNA. TRBV21-1 is marked as a pseudogene. This CDR3 spans 14 amino acids. The CDR3 DNA follows: TGTGCCAGCAGCAAAGACAGGGGGAAGAAGCCCCAGCATTTT. Its protein is CASSKDRGKKPQHF.

The chain couples TRBV28 to TRBJ2-1; TRBD2 is a possible D gene (6 bases). V was cut by 6 bases and J by 7 bases, with 19 bases left in between. The germline V gene encodes CDR1 MDHEN and CDR2 SYDVKM. The CDR3 has 15 residues. For the CDR3, the DNA is TGTGCCAGCAGGTTAGGGAGGCGGGGAAGGAATGAGCAGTTCTTC. This encodes CASRLGRRGRNEQFF.